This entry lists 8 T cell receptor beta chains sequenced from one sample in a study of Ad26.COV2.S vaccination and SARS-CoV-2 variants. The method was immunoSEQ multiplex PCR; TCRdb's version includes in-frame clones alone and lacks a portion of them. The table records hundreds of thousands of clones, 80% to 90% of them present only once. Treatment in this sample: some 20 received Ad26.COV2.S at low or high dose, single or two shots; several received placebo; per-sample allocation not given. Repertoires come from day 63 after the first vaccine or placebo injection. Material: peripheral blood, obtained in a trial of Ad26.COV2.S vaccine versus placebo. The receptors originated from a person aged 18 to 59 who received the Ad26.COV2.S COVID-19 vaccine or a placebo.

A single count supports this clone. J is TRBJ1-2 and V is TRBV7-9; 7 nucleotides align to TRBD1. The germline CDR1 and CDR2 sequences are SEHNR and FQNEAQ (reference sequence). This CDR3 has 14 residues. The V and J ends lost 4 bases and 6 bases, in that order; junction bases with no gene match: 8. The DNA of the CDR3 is TGTGCCAGCAGCTCAATGGGGGACAGAAATGGCTACACCTTC. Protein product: CASSSMGDRNGYTF.

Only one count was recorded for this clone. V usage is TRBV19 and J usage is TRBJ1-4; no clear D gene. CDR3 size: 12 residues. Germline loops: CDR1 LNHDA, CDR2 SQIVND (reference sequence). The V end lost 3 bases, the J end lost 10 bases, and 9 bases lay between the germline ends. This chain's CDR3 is CASSMRSGKLFF. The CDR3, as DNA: TGTGCCAGTAGTATGAGGAGTGGAAAACTGTTTTTT. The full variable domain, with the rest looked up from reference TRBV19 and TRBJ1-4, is DGGITQSPKYLFRKEGQNVTLSCEQNLNHDAMYWYRQDPGQGLRLIYYSQIVNDFQKGDIAEGYSVSREKKESFPLTVTSAQKNPTAFYLCASSMRSGKLFFGSGTQLSVL.

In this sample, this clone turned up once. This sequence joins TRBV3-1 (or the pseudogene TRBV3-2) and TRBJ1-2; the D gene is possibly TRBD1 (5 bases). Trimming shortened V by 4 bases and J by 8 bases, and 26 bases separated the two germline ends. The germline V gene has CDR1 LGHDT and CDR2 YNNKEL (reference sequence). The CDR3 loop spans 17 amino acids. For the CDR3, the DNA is TGTGCCAGCAGCCCCTCCCCGGGGGAGGCCAGGAGAAGGGGCTACACCTTC. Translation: CASSPSPGEARRRGYTF.

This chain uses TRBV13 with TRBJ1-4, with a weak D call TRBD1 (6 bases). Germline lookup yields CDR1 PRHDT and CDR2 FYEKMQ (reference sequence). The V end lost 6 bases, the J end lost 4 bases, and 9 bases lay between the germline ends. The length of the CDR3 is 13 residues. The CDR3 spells CASRTGLNEKLFF. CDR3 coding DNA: TGTGCCAGCAGGACAGGCCTTAATGAAAAACTGTTTTTT.

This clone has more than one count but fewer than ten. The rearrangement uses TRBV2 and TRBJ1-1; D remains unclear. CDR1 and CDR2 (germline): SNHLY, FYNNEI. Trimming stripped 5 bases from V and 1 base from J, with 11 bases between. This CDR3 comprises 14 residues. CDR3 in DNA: TGTGCCAGCAGTTTGTCAGGTTGGAACACTGAAGCTTTCTTT. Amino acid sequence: CASSLSGWNTEAFF.

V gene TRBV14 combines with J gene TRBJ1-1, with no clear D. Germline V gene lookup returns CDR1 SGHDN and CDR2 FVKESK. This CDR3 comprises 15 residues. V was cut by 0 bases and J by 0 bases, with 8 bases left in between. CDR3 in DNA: TGTGCCAGCAGCCAAGATGGCTGGATGAACACTGAAGCTTTCTTT. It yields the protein CASSQDGWMNTEAFF.

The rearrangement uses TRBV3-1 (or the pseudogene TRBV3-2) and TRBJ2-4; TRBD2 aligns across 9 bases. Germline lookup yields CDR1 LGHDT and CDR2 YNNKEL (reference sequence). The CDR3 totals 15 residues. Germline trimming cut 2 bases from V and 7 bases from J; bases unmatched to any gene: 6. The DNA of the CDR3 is TGTGCCAGCAGCCAAACAGCGGGGGGAAGGAACATTCAGTACTTC. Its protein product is CASSQTAGGRNIQYF.

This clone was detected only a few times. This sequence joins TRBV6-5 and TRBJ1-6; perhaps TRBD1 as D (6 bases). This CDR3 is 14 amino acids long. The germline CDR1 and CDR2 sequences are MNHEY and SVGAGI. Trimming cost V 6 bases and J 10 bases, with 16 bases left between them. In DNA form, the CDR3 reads TGTGCCAGCAGCCCAGGGACACGGGACTCACCCCTCCACTTT. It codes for CASSPGTRDSPLHF.